Listed here is a single TCR beta chain. This sample was included in a study of blood T cell repertoires in COVID-19. Study-wide context: There were acute and convalescent COVID-19 samples, and they came from the United States, Italy and Spain. The cDNA or gDNA used as material had been derived from T cells, B-cell-depleted T cells, or PBMCs.

Some clones are missing from TCRdb's copy, which holds only in-frame ones; the method was immunoSEQ multiplex PCR. The sample contains roughly 120,000 clones, under 80% of which appear only once. V lost 0 bases and J 0 bases, leaving 11 bases between the germline ends. This CDR3 has 17 residues. The germline V gene encodes CDR1 LGHNA and CDR2 YNFKEQ. The origin of this receptor is a man aged 50-60 years with acute or convalescent COVID-19. The material sequenced was peripheral blood. The chain links TRBV4-2 to TRBJ1-4; D is uncertain. Here the CDR3 DNA reads TGTGCCAGCAGCCAAGAGGCAGGAATAGCAACTAATGAAAAACTGTTTTTT. This gives the protein CASSQEAGIATNEKLFF.